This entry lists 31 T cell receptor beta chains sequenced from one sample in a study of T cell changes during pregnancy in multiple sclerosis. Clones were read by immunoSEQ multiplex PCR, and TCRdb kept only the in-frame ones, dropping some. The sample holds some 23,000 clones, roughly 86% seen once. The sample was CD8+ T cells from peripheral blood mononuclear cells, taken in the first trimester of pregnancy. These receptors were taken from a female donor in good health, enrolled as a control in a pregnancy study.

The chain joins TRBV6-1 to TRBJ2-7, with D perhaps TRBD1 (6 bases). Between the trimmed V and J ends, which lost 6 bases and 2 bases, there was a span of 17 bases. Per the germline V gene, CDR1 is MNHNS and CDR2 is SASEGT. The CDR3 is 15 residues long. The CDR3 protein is CASRAPGHITYEQYF. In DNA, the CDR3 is TGTGCCAGCAGAGCACCGGGACATATAACCTACGAGCAGTACTTC.

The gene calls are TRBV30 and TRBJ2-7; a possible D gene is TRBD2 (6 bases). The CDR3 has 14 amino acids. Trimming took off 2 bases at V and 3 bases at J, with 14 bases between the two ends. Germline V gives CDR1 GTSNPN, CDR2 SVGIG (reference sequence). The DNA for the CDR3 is TGTGCCTGGAGTATAAAGGGGCGGGACTACGAGCAGTACTTC. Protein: CAWSIKGRDYEQYF.

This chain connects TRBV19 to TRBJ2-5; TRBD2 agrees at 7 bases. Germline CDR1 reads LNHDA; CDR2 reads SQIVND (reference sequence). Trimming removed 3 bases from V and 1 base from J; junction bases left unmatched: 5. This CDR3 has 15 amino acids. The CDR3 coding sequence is TGTGCCAGTAGTATTGGGGGGGGATCCCAAGAGACCCAGTACTTC. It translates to CASSIGGGSQETQYF.

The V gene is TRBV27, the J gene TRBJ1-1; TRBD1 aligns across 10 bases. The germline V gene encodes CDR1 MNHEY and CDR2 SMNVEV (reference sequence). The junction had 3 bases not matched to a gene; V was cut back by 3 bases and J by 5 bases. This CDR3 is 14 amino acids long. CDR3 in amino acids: CASSFRTGGTEAFF. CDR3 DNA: TGTGCCAGCAGTTTCCGGACAGGGGGGACTGAAGCTTTCTTT.

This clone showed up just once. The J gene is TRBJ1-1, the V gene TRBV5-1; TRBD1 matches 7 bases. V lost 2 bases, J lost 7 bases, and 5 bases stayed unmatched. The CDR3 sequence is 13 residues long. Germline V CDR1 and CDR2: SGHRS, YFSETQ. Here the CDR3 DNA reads TGCGCCAGCAGCTTCTCAGGGGGAAATGAAGCTTTCTTT. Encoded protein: CASSFSGGNEAFF.

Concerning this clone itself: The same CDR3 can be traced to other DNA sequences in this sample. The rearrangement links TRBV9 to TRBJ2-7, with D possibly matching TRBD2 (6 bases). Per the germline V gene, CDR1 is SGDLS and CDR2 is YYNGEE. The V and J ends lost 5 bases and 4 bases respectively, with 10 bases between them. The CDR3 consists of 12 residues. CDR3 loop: CASSPGGYEQYF. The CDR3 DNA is TGTGCCAGCAGTCCTGGAGGGTACGAGCAGTACTTC.

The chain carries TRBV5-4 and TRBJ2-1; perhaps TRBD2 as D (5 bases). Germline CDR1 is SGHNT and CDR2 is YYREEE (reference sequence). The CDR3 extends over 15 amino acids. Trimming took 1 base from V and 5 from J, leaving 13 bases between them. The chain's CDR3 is CASSLLYSGDNEQFF. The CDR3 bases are TGTGCCAGCAGCTTGTTATACTCCGGGGACAATGAGCAGTTCTTC.

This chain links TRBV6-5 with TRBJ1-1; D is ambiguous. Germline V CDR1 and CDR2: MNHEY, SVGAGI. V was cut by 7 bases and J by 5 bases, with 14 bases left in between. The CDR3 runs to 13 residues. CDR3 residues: CASMRLRVTEAFF. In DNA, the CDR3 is TGTGCCAGCATGAGGTTGAGGGTGACTGAAGCTTTCTTT.

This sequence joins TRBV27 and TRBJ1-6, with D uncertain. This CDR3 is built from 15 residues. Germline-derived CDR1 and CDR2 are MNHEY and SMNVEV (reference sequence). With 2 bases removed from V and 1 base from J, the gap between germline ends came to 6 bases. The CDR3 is CASSLRESYNSPLHF. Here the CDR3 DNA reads TGTGCCAGCAGTTTACGGGAATCCTATAATTCACCCCTCCACTTT.

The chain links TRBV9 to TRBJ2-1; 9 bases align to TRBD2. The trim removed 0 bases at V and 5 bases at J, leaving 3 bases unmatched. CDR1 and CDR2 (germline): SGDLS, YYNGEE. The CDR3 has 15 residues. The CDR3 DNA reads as TGTGCCAGCAGCGTAGTCGCGGGGGGGAACAATGAGCAGTTCTTC. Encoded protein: CASSVVAGGNNEQFF.

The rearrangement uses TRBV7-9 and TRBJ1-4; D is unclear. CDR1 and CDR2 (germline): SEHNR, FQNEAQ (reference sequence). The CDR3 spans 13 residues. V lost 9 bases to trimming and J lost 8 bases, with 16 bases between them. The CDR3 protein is CASGFRLGEKLFF. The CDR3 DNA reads TGTGCCAGTGGGTTCCGTCTCGGGGAAAAACTGTTTTTT.

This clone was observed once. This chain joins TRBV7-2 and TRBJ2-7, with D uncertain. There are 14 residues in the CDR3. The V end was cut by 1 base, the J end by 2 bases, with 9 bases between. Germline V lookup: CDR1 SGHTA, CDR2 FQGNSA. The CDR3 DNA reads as TGTGCCAGCAGCTTAGGCGGCACCCCCTACGAGCAGTACTTC. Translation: CASSLGGTPYEQYF.

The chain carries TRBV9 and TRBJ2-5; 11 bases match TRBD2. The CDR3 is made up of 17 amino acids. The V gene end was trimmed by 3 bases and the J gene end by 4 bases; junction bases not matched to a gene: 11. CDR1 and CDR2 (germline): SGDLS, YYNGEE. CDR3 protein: CASSASLAGGPGETQYF. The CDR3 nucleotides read TGTGCCAGCAGCGCCTCCTTAGCGGGAGGGCCTGGAGAGACCCAGTACTTC.

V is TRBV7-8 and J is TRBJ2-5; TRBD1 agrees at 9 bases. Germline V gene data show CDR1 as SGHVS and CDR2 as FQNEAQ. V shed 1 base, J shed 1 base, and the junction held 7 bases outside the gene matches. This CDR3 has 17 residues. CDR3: CASSLGTGQGFQETQYF. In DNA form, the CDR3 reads TGTGCCAGCAGCTTAGGGACTGGACAGGGGTTCCAAGAGACCCAGTACTTC.

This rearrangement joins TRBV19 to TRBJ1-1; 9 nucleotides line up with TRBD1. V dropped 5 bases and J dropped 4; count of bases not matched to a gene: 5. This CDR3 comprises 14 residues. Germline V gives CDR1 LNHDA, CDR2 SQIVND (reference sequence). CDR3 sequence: CASSAGTGPTEAFF. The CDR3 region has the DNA TGTGCCAGTAGTGCCGGGACAGGGCCCACTGAAGCTTTCTTT.

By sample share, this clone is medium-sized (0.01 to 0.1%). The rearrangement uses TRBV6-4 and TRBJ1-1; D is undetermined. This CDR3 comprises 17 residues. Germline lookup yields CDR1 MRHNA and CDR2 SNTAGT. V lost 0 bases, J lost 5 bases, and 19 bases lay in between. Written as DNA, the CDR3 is TGTGCCAGCAGTGACTCCTGCTGGTCGGTGGGCAGGACTGAAGCTTTCTTT. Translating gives CASSDSCWSVGRTEAFF.

CDR3 region: CASSPPAGRQGNEQFF. DNA of the CDR3: TGTGCCAGCAGCCCCCCCGCGGGCCGCCAAGGGAATGAGCAGTTCTTC. The V and J genes are TRBV9 and TRBJ2-1; D perhaps matches TRBD2 (5 bases). This CDR3 has 16 amino acids. The germline V gene has CDR1 SGDLS and CDR2 YYNGEE. Between the trimmed V and J ends, which lost 4 bases and 7 bases, there was a span of 21 bases. The complete variable domain, with remaining parts taken from reference TRBV9 and TRBJ2-1, reads DSGVTQTPKHLITATGQRVTLRCSPRSGDLSVYWYQQSLDQGLQFLIQYYNGEERAKGNILERFSAQQFPDLHSELNLSSLELGDSALYFCASSPPAGRQGNEQFFGPGTRLTVL.

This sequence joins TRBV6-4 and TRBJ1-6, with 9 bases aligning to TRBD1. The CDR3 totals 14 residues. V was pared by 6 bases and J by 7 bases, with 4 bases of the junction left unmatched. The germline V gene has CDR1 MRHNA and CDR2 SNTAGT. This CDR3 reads CASSRDRENSPLHF. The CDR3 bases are TGTGCCAGCAGCCGGGACAGGGAGAATTCACCCCTCCACTTT.

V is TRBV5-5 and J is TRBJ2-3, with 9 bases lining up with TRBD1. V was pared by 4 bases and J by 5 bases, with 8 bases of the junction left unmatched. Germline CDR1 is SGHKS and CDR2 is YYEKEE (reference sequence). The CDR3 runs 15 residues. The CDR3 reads CASSGTGQGLDTQYF. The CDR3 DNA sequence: TGTGCCAGCAGCGGCACGGGACAGGGTTTAGATACGCAGTATTTT.

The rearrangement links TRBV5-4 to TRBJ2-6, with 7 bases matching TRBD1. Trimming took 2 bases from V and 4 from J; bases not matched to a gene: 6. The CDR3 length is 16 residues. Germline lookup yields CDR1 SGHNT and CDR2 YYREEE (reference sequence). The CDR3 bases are TGTGCCAGCAGCTTTCCCAGGGGGACCGGGGCCAACGTCCTGACTTTC. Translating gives CASSFPRGTGANVLTF.

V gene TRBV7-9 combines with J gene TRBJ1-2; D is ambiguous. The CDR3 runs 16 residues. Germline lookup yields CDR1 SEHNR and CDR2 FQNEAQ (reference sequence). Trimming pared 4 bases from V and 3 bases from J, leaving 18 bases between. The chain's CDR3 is CASSSPPWRNYYGYTF. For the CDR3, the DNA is TGTGCCAGCAGCTCACCCCCTTGGAGAAATTACTATGGCTACACCTTC.

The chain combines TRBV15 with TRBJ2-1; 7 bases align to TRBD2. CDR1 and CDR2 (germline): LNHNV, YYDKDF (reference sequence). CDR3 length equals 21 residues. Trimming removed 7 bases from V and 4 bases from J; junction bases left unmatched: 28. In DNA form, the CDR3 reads TGTGCCACCATCGCTCCGCTGGGGGGGGAGTTACAACCAGGACGGTACAATGAGCAGTTCTTC. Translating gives CATIAPLGGELQPGRYNEQFF.

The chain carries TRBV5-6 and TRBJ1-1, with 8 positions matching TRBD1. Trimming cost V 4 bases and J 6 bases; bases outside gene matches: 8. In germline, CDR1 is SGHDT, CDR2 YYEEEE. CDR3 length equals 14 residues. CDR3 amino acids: CASSPTGVGAEAFF. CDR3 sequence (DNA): TGTGCCAGCAGCCCGACAGGGGTTGGCGCTGAAGCTTTCTTT.

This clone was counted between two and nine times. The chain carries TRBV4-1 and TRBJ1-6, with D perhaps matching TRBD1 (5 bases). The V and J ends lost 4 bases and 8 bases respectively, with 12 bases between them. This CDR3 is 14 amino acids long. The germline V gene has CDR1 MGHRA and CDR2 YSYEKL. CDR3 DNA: TGCGCCAGCAGCCCCCAAGGGGCCTATTCACCCCTCCACTTT. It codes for CASSPQGAYSPLHF.

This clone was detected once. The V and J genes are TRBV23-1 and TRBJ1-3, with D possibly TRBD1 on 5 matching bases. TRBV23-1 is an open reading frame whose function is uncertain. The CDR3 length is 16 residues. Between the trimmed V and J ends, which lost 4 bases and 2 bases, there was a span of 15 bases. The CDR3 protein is CASSPLTGGPGNTIYF. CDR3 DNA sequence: TGCGCCAGCAGTCCCCTTACCGGGGGTCCTGGAAACACCATATATTTT.

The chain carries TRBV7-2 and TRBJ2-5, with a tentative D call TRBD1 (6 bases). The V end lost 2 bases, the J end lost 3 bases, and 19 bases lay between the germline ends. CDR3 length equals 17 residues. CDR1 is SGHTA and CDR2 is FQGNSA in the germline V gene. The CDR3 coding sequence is TGTGCCAGCAGCTTACCCACTACAGGGTGGGGTAAAGAGACCCAGTACTTC. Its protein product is CASSLPTTGWGKETQYF.

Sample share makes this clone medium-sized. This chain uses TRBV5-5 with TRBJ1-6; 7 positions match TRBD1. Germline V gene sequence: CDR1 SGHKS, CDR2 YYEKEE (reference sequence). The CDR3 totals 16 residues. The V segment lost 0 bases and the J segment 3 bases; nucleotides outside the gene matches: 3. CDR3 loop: CASSLGQGDYNSPLHF. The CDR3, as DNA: TGTGCCAGCAGCTTGGGGCAGGGGGACTATAATTCACCCCTCCACTTT.

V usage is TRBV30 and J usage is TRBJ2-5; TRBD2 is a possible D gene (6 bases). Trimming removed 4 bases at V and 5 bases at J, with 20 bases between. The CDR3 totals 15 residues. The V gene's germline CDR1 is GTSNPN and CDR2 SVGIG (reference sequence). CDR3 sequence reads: CAWNLGTLRWETQYF. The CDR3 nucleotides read TGTGCCTGGAACCTTGGGACTCTCAGATGGGAGACCCAGTACTTC.

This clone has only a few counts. The CDR3 here is CATSSGGWDSNQPQHF. In nucleotides, the CDR3 is TGTGCCACCAGCAGTGGAGGGTGGGACAGCAATCAGCCCCAGCATTTT. The chain links TRBV15 to TRBJ1-5, with a possible D match to TRBD1 (5 bases). CDR3 length: 16 residues. V lost 3 bases and J lost 1, with 13 bases in between. Germline lookup yields CDR1 LNHNV and CDR2 YYDKDF (reference sequence).

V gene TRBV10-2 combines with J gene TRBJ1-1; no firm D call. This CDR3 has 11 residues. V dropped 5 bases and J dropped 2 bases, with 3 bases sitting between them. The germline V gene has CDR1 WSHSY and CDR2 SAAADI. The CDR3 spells CASSQNTEAFF. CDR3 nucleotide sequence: TGCGCCAGCAGTCAAAACACTGAAGCTTTCTTT.

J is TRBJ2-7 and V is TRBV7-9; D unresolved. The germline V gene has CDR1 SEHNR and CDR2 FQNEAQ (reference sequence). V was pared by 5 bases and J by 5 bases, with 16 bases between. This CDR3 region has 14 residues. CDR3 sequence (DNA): TGTGCCAGCAGCCTCCAGAGGTCGGCAGACGAGCAGTACTTC. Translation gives CASSLQRSADEQYF.